A single sample gave rise to the 29 T cell receptor beta chains below, sequenced in a study of blood T cell repertoires in COVID-19. Some clones are missing from TCRdb's copy, which holds only in-frame ones; the method was immunoSEQ multiplex PCR. The table lists about 150,000 clones, over 65% of them singletons. Sequencing was done on a sample of PBMCs or T cells enriched from blood (not recorded which). Source of these receptors: a woman in her forties or fifties who had recovered from COVID-19.

This chain uses TRBV19 with TRBJ1-5; weak D call: TRBD1 (5 bases). Trimming cost V 1 base and J 7 bases, with 11 bases left between them. The germline gives CDR1 LNHDA, CDR2 SQIVND (reference sequence). This CDR3 is built from 14 residues. CDR3 in DNA: TGTGCCAGTAGTATAGGGGGGGATTACCAGCCCCAGCATTTT. Residues: CASSIGGDYQPQHF.

This chain links TRBV18 with TRBJ2-7; D is ambiguous. The V gene lost 6 bases and the J gene lost 3 bases, with 6 bases spanning the gap. Germline values: CDR1 KGHSH, CDR2 LQKENI. The length of the CDR3 is 11 residues. The chain's CDR3 is CASSADYEQYV. In DNA, the CDR3 is TGTGCCAGCTCGGCAGACTACGAGCAGTACGTC.

This clone was observed a single time. The chain links TRBV5-5 to TRBJ1-1, with a possible D match to TRBD1 (5 bases). The germline CDR1 and CDR2 sequences are SGHKS and YYEKEE (reference sequence). V gave up 2 bases and J gave up 3 bases, with 14 bases separating them. This CDR3 has 15 residues. The CDR3 protein is CASSFPPSTDTEAFF. The CDR3 bases are TGTGCCAGCAGCTTCCCCCCATCGACAGACACTGAAGCTTTCTTT.

The chain links TRBV12-3 or TRBV12-4 to TRBJ1-2, with D unresolved. V lost 2 bases, J lost 8 bases, and 12 bases lay in between. The CDR3 totals 13 residues. The DNA for the CDR3 is TGTGCCAGCAGTTTACTACAGATCCCCGGCTACACCTTC. Its protein is CASSLLQIPGYTF.

This sequence joins TRBV15 and TRBJ2-5; possibly TRBD2 for D (6 bases). Between the trimmed V and J ends, which lost 0 bases and 0 bases, there was a span of 14 bases. Germline-derived CDR1 and CDR2 are LNHNV and YYDKDF (reference sequence). This CDR3 is built from 17 residues. The CDR3 DNA reads as TGTGCCACCAGCAGAGATGGGGGAAGGAGGGACCAAGAGACCCAGTACTTC. It specifies CATSRDGGRRDQETQYF.

In this sample, this clone turned up a few times. The V gene is TRBV27, the J gene TRBJ1-5; 12 bases fit TRBD1. CDR1 and CDR2 from the germline V gene are MNHEY and SMNVEV (reference sequence). This CDR3 is built from 15 residues. The V segment lost 8 bases and the J segment 6 bases; nucleotides outside the gene matches: 8. The CDR3 sequence is CASAAGTGGFQPQHF. CDR3 nucleotides: TGTGCCAGCGCCGCCGGGACAGGGGGCTTTCAGCCCCAGCATTTT.

The chain employs TRBV6-5 and TRBJ1-5; the D gene is possibly TRBD1 (6 bases). The germline V gene has CDR1 MNHEY and CDR2 SVGAGI. Trimming pared 10 bases from V and 2 bases from J, leaving 15 bases between. The CDR3 runs to 14 residues. CDR3 amino acids: CATRTAGGNQPQHF. CDR3 nucleotide sequence: TGTGCCACCAGGACAGCCGGTGGCAATCAGCCCCAGCATTTT.

The J gene is TRBJ1-3, the V gene TRBV5-1; D call uncertain. Trimming cost V 0 bases and J 4 bases, with 8 bases left between them. Germline CDR1 is SGHRS and CDR2 is YFSETQ. The CDR3 totals 14 residues. This CDR3 reads CASSLEAGGNTIYF. CDR3 DNA sequence: TGCGCCAGCAGCTTGGAGGCAGGCGGAAACACCATATATTTT.

The V and J genes are TRBV11-2 and TRBJ1-3, with D unresolved. Trimming removed 0 bases at V and 0 bases at J, with 9 bases between. This CDR3 comprises 16 residues. Germline loops: CDR1 SGHAT, CDR2 FQNNGV. The CDR3 DNA reads TGTGCCAGCAGCTTAGAGGCGGTTAGCTCTGGAAACACCATATATTTT. It yields the protein CASSLEAVSSGNTIYF. The full variable domain, completed using reference TRBV11-2 and TRBJ1-3, is EAGVAQSPRYKIIEKRQSVAFWCNPISGHATLYWYQQILGQGPKLLIQFQNNGVVDDSQLPKDRFSAERLKGVDSTLKIQPAKLEDSAVYLCASSLEAVSSGNTIYFGEGSWLTVV.

V and J are TRBV7-9 and TRBJ1-1; weak D call: TRBD1 (5 bases). The CDR3 covers 13 residues. Trimming stripped 5 bases from V and 7 bases from J, with 14 bases between. CDR1 SEHNR and CDR2 FQNEAQ come from the germline V gene (reference sequence). In DNA form, the CDR3 reads TGTGCCAGCAGCCCCGGGGGGGGTAGTGAAGCTTTCTTT. Its translation is CASSPGGGSEAFF.

This clone was seen more than once but under ten times. The V gene is TRBV15, the J gene TRBJ1-2, with TRBD1 identical over 8 bases. Germline CDR1 and CDR2: LNHNV and YYDKDF (reference sequence). V gave up 3 bases and J gave up 6 bases; unmatched junction bases: 6. This CDR3 region has 14 residues. CDR3 in DNA: TGTGCCACCAGCAGTAGGACGACAGGGGATGGCTACACCTTC. Translation gives CATSSRTTGDGYTF. Filled out from reference TRBV15 and TRBJ1-2, the complete variable domain reads DAMVIQNPRYQVTQFGKPVTLSCSQTLNHNVMYWYQQKSSQAPKLLFHYYDKDFNNEADTPDNFQSRRPNTSFCFLDIRSPGLGDTAMYLCATSSRTTGDGYTFGSGTRLTVV.

This rearrangement joins TRBV7-6 to TRBJ1-5; 10 bases map to TRBD1. Germline-derived CDR1 and CDR2 are SGHVS and FNYEAQ. The CDR3 runs 15 residues. V trimming: 5 bases; J trimming: 3 bases; junction bases outside the gene matches: 4. The CDR3 sequence is CASSQGQGYNQPQHF. CDR3 DNA: TGTGCCAGCAGCCAGGGACAGGGGTACAATCAGCCCCAGCATTTT.

The chain carries TRBV24-1 and TRBJ2-1; D is possibly TRBD1 (7 bases). This CDR3 is 15 amino acids long. Looked up from germline, CDR1 is KGHDR and CDR2 is SFDVKD. The ends were cut back, 9 bases at V and 0 bases at J, with 14 bases in the middle. CDR3 residues: CATGGGQHSYNEQFF. The CDR3 region has the DNA TGTGCCACCGGAGGGGGACAGCACTCCTACAATGAGCAGTTCTTC.

This clone was counted a few times. This chain connects TRBV10-1 to TRBJ1-4; D ambiguous. In germline, CDR1 is WNHNN, CDR2 SYGVQD (reference sequence). Trimming stripped 6 bases from V and 7 bases from J, with 18 bases between. The CDR3 has 15 amino acids. CDR3 region: CASSTNSGEGEKLFF. The DNA of the CDR3 is TGCGCCAGCAGCACGAACTCCGGGGAAGGTGAAAAACTGTTTTTT.

The chain has TRBV3-1 (or the pseudogene TRBV3-2) and TRBJ2-3; 11 bases fit TRBD1. Germline lookup yields CDR1 LGHDT and CDR2 YNNKEL (reference sequence). J gave up 5 bases and V 4 bases, and 5 bases lay outside the gene matches. This CDR3 contains 15 residues. CDR3 in amino acids: CASSPDRGRLDTQYF. CDR3 coding DNA: TGTGCCAGCAGCCCGGACAGGGGGCGTTTAGATACGCAGTATTTT.

J is TRBJ1-2 and V is TRBV18; 8 nucleotides line up with TRBD1. The V and J ends lost 4 bases and 7 bases, in that order; junction bases with no gene match: 5. This CDR3 region has 13 residues. Per the germline V gene, CDR1 is KGHSH and CDR2 is LQKENI. CDR3 region: CASSLQGVSGYTF. The CDR3, as DNA: TGTGCCAGCTCACTACAGGGGGTTAGTGGCTACACCTTC.

The rearrangement links TRBV18 to TRBJ2-5; maybe TRBD2 (5 bases). Trimming pared 1 base from V and 2 bases from J, leaving 11 bases between. CDR1 KGHSH and CDR2 LQKENI come from the germline V gene. The CDR3 covers 15 residues. The CDR3 loop is CASSPRKAEQETQYF. The CDR3 DNA reads as TGTGCCAGCTCACCACGTAAAGCGGAGCAAGAGACCCAGTACTTC.

This clone was seen just once. This chain uses TRBV7-9 with TRBJ2-2; maybe TRBD1 (5 bases). CDR3 size: 13 residues. Trimming removed 5 bases at V and 5 bases at J, with 9 bases between. Germline CDR1 reads SEHNR; CDR2 reads FQNEAQ (reference sequence). The CDR3 region is CASSDSATGELFF. DNA of the CDR3: TGTGCCAGCAGCGACAGCGCAACCGGGGAGCTGTTTTTT.

V and J are TRBV27 and TRBJ1-3; 7 bases are a match to TRBD1. The CDR3 loop spans 15 amino acids. Germline CDR1 is MNHEY and CDR2 is SMNVEV (reference sequence). The trim removed 5 bases at V and 0 bases at J, leaving 4 bases unmatched. Here the CDR3 DNA reads TGTGCCAGCAGTACCGCAGGGGGCTCTGGAAACACCATATATTTT. Its protein product is CASSTAGGSGNTIYF.

The sample holds a few counts of this clone. The CDR3 reads CATSDSTGISGELFF. In nucleotides, the CDR3 is TGTGCCACCAGTGACTCAACAGGGATTAGCGGGGAGCTGTTTTTT. The V call is TRBV24-1, the J call TRBJ2-2; D is possibly TRBD1 (6 bases). Germline CDR1 reads KGHDR; CDR2 reads SFDVKD. The V gene lost 4 bases and the J gene lost 7 bases, with 15 bases spanning the gap. The CDR3 has 15 amino acids.

The V gene is TRBV3-1 (or the pseudogene TRBV3-2), the J gene TRBJ2-1; 7 positions agree with TRBD1. J lost 4 bases, V lost 4 bases, and 7 bases had no gene match. The length of the CDR3 is 15 residues. Germline CDR1 and CDR2: LGHDT and YNNKEL (reference sequence). The CDR3 DNA sequence: TGTGCCAGCAGCCTCGTAGGGACAGAGTACAATGAGCAGTTCTTC. This sequence encodes CASSLVGTEYNEQFF.

This clone was found a few times. J is TRBJ2-7 and V is TRBV5-6; D might be TRBD2 (5 bases). The CDR3 is 15 residues long. Per the germline V gene, CDR1 is SGHDT and CDR2 is YYEEEE. V lost 4 bases and J lost 0, with 14 bases in between. The CDR3 sequence is CASSRTKAASYEQYF. For the CDR3, the DNA is TGTGCCAGCAGCCGTACCAAAGCGGCCTCCTACGAGCAGTACTTC.

CDR3 DNA: TGCGCCAGCAGCCTCACAGGGGAGAATGGCTATGGCTACACCTTC. It translates to CASSLTGENGYGYTF. The chain uses TRBV5-1 and TRBJ1-2; 7 bases are a match to TRBD1. This CDR3 comprises 15 residues. The ends lost 4 bases at V and 4 bases at J; junction bases unmatched: 10. The germline V gene has CDR1 SGHRS and CDR2 YFSETQ.

Here the CDR3 DNA reads TGTGCCAGCAGCTGGGCGACAGGGGGAATCTACGAGCAGTACTTC. As protein: CASSWATGGIYEQYF. This chain links TRBV5-6 with TRBJ2-7; 9 positions agree with TRBD1. The V and J ends lost 3 bases and 3 bases, in that order; junction bases with no gene match: 7. Germline V gives CDR1 SGHDT, CDR2 YYEEEE. The CDR3 has 15 amino acids.

V is TRBV20-1 and J is TRBJ1-1; D is possibly TRBD1 (6 bases). CDR1 is DFQATT and CDR2 is SNEGSKA in the germline V gene (reference sequence). This CDR3 comprises 14 residues. Trimming left V 3 bases short and J 4 bases short, with 15 bases between. CDR3 region: CSASRGGRVTEAFF. The CDR3 DNA is TGCAGTGCTAGTAGGGGGGGTCGGGTCACTGAAGCTTTCTTT.

The rearrangement uses TRBV11-2 and TRBJ2-1; TRBD1 matches at 8 bases. With 1 base clipped from V and 4 bases from J, the junction kept 6 bases outside the gene matches. The CDR3 covers 16 residues. Per the germline V gene, CDR1 is SGHAT and CDR2 is FQNNGV. CDR3 sequence reads: CASSLGQGTGYNEQFF. In nucleotides, the CDR3 is TGTGCCAGCAGCTTAGGGCAGGGGACAGGATACAATGAGCAGTTCTTC. Based on the CDR3 plus reference TRBV11-2 and TRBJ2-1, the full variable domain is EAGVAQSPRYKIIEKRQSVAFWCNPISGHATLYWYQQILGQGPKLLIQFQNNGVVDDSQLPKDRFSAERLKGVDSTLKIQPAKLEDSAVYLCASSLGQGTGYNEQFFGPGTRLTVL.

This sequence joins TRBV5-4 and TRBJ1-2; 7 positions agree with TRBD1. Germline V gives CDR1 SGHNT, CDR2 YYREEE (reference sequence). Trimming took 0 bases from V and 0 from J; bases not matched to a gene: 2. The CDR3 totals 15 residues. The CDR3 loop reads CASSLGGQANYGYTF. As DNA, the CDR3 is TGTGCCAGCAGCTTGGGAGGACAGGCTAACTATGGCTACACCTTC.

This chain joins TRBV29-1 and TRBJ2-3; maybe TRBD1 (5 bases). V was trimmed by 0 bases and J by 4 bases, leaving 11 bases between them. This CDR3 has 14 residues. CDR1 and CDR2 from the germline V gene are SQVTM and ANQGSEA. CDR3 in amino acids: CSVEDPQGSDTQYF. For the CDR3, the DNA is TGCAGCGTTGAAGATCCGCAGGGCTCAGATACGCAGTATTTT.

The chain uses TRBV7-2 and TRBJ1-2, with 10 bases matching TRBD1. Trimming took 2 bases from V and 3 from J; bases not matched to a gene: 6. CDR1 is SGHTA and CDR2 is FQGNSA in the germline V gene. The CDR3 length is 16 residues. The CDR3 reads CASSLFGTGADYGYTF. The CDR3 coding sequence is TGTGCCAGCAGCTTATTCGGGACAGGGGCGGACTATGGCTACACCTTC.